The sequence of this T cell receptor beta chain was determined in a study of blood T cell repertoires in COVID-19. As for the study in general: In each case, the material was cDNA or gDNA derived from T cells, B-cell-depleted T cells, or PBMCs.

How the authors handled the data: The assay estimated nucleated cells by amplifying reference gene primers. The method was immunoSEQ multiplex PCR; TCRdb's version includes in-frame clones alone and lacks a portion of them. V and J calls plus clone size are reproduced from that table; the DNA served to infer D and trimming. The data show about 33,000 clones, with 75% to 85% seen just once and under 8% held by the top ten. Germline V gene lookup returns CDR1 MNHEY and CDR2 SVGAGI. J was trimmed by 2 bases and V by 5 bases; bases with no gene match: 6. The CDR3 contains 15 residues. This rearrangement joins TRBV6-5 to TRBJ2-7, with 10 bases fitting TRBD2. This TCR was sampled from a man aged 60-69 years with active COVID-19. Sample: peripheral blood. The CDR3 spells CASSTSGKYPYEQYV. The CDR3 DNA is TGTGCCAGCAGTACTAGCGGGAAGTATCCCTACGAGCAGTACGTC.